There are a few counts of the clone carrying this TCR beta chain. This sample stems from a study of T cells after yellow fever vaccination. Universal primer sites and UMIs were introduced during 5'RACE template-switching synthesis of TCR cDNA. A single record per CDR3 protein comes from TCRdb applying MiXCR to the 5' RACE reads. This sample has more than 50,000 distinct CDR3 sequences; approximately 6.1% occur once, and the top ten carry roughly 28%. Study outcomes and limitations: Overall, a small share of clonotypes was seen in both CD4 and CD8 compartments. Highly abundant clonotypes carried over from the bulk population could end up in FACS-sorted repertoires as contaminants. Vaccine-responding clonotypes were almost all undetectable in sorted memory subsets on day 0.

V was pared by 6 bases and J by 1 base, with 2 bases of the junction left unmatched. Germline V gene sequence: CDR1 LNHDA, CDR2 SQIVND (reference sequence). The CDR3 extends over 13 amino acids. This receptor was obtained from a man between 18 and 29 years old who received the YFV17D yellow fever vaccine. This specimen was PBMCs, either bulk or a sorted T-cell subset (CD4+, CD8+, memory, or dextramer-sorted; not recorded which), taken on the day of the yellow fever booster vaccination. This rearrangement joins TRBV19 to TRBJ2-5; 7 bases are a match to TRBD2. This CDR3 reads CASRGLPQETQYF. DNA for the CDR3: TGTGCCAGTAGGGGACTACCCCAAGAGACCCAGTACTTC.